This entry lists 16 T cell receptor beta chains sequenced from one sample in a study of blood T cell repertoires in COVID-19. TCRdb's copy holds only in-frame clones and misses some; the assay was immunoSEQ multiplex PCR. The sample shows approximately 220,000 clones, roughly four fifths of them seen only once. The sequencing sample was made of peripheral blood. All receptors derive from a woman between 40 and 50 years old with active or convalescent COVID-19.

The J gene is TRBJ1-2, the V gene TRBV3-1 (or the pseudogene TRBV3-2); 8 nucleotides line up with TRBD1. V gave up 4 bases and J gave up 3 bases; unmatched junction bases: 7. The CDR3 totals 15 residues. From germline, CDR1 is LGHDT and CDR2 YNNKEL (reference sequence). The CDR3 loop is CASSLIPGGHYGYTF. The CDR3 DNA reads as TGTGCCAGCAGCCTGATACCAGGGGGCCACTATGGCTACACCTTC.

The genes are TRBV15 and TRBJ2-1; 8 nucleotides match TRBD1. After removal of 0 bases from V and 7 bases from J, the junction contained 2 bases not matched to a gene. This CDR3 spans 14 amino acids. Germline V CDR1 and CDR2: LNHNV, YYDKDF (reference sequence). The CDR3 DNA is TGTGCCACCAGCAGAGACAGGGGGCGGAATGAGCAGTTCTTC. Encoded protein: CATSRDRGRNEQFF.

The rearrangement links TRBV7-2 to TRBJ2-3; 11 nucleotides match TRBD2. The CDR3 is 18 amino acids. The V segment lost 4 bases and the J segment 5 bases; nucleotides outside the gene matches: 14. The V gene's germline CDR1 is SGHTA and CDR2 FQGNSA. The CDR3 here is CASSSLLRSGGAGDTQYF. The DNA for the CDR3 is TGTGCCAGCAGCTCCCTCCTTCGTAGCGGGGGGGCGGGAGATACGCAGTATTTT.

This clone was seen once. V and J are TRBV11-3 and TRBJ1-6; D is unresolved. Germline CDR1 is SGHNT and CDR2 is YENEEA. Trimming removed 2 bases from V and 11 bases from J, with 13 bases in between. The length of the CDR3 is 14 residues. This CDR3 reads CASSLRSGRTPLHF. The CDR3 DNA sequence: TGTGCCAGCAGCTTACGATCGGGGAGGACACCCCTCCACTTT.

This chain links TRBV30 with TRBJ2-2, with 11 bases lining up with TRBD1. After removal of 6 bases from V and 6 bases from J, the junction contained 3 bases not matched to a gene. The CDR3 extends over 13 amino acids. The germline gives CDR1 GTSNPN, CDR2 SVGIG (reference sequence). The CDR3 DNA follows: TGTGCCTGTCCGGGACAGGGGGCCGGGGAGCTGTTTTTT. Its protein is CACPGQGAGELFF.

This clone was seen only once. V usage is TRBV18 and J usage is TRBJ2-3; 12 bases align to TRBD2. The CDR3 contains 17 residues. V gave up 1 base and J gave up 0 bases; unmatched junction bases: 2. CDR1 and CDR2 (germline): KGHSH, LQKENI. CDR3 sequence: CASSPLGTSGSTDTQYF. The DNA of the CDR3 is TGTGCCAGCTCACCACTCGGGACTAGCGGGAGCACAGATACGCAGTATTTT.

This clone was seen a single time. The J gene is TRBJ2-3, the V gene TRBV5-1, with 7 bases fitting TRBD1. J lost 2 bases, V lost 9 bases, and 6 bases had no gene match. Germline-derived CDR1 and CDR2 are SGHRS and YFSETQ. CDR3 length: 13 amino acids. In DNA, the CDR3 is TGCGCCACGAAGACAGGGATCACAGATACGCAGTATTTT. This encodes CATKTGITDTQYF.

This clone is medium-sized within its sample. This chain uses TRBV7-9 with TRBJ2-7; 8 positions agree with TRBD1. The trim removed 5 bases at V and 3 bases at J, leaving 6 bases unmatched. This CDR3 is 14 amino acids long. The germline V gene encodes CDR1 SEHNR and CDR2 FQNEAQ (reference sequence). The CDR3 nucleotides read TGTGCCAGCAGCCACCGGGACAGGAACTACGAGCAGTACTTC. Protein: CASSHRDRNYEQYF. The entire variable domain, with the rest obtained from reference TRBV7-9 and TRBJ2-7, is as follows: DTGVSQNPRHKITKRGQNVTFRCDPISEHNRLYWYRQTLGQGPEFLTYFQNEAQLEKSRLLSDRFSAERPKGSFSTLEIQRTEQGDSAMYLCASSHRDRNYEQYFGPGTRLTVT.

The CDR3 region has the DNA TGTGCCTGGAACAGGGCTGTGGTTGAAAAACTGTTTTTT. Translated: CAWNRAVVEKLFF. The chain recombines TRBV30 with TRBJ1-4; D perhaps matches TRBD1 (6 bases). The CDR3 spans 13 residues. The V gene lost 4 bases and the J gene lost 7 bases, with 13 bases spanning the gap. CDR1 is GTSNPN and CDR2 is SVGIG in the germline V gene (reference sequence).

V usage is TRBV28 and J usage is TRBJ2-5; 13 bases are shared with TRBD2. With V trimmed by 5 bases and J by 5 bases, 11 bases remained unmatched. Looked up from germline, CDR1 is MDHEN and CDR2 is SYDVKM. This CDR3 has 17 amino acids. CDR3 region: CASSGLAGVSGWETQYF. DNA of the CDR3: TGTGCCAGCAGTGGACTAGCGGGGGTCTCGGGGTGGGAGACCCAGTACTTC.

The J gene is TRBJ1-2, the V gene TRBV5-1, with 9 bases aligning to TRBD1. This CDR3 region has 16 residues. Trimming cost V 0 bases and J 4 bases; bases outside gene matches: 7. Germline CDR1 reads SGHRS; CDR2 reads YFSETQ. The CDR3, as DNA: TGCGCCAGCAGCTTGGCCAGGGACAGGGATGTCTATGGCTACACCTTC. Translating it yields CASSLARDRDVYGYTF.

The chain joins TRBV29-1 to TRBJ2-1, with D uncertain. The V end lost 2 bases, the J end lost 4 bases, and 12 bases lay between the germline ends. CDR3 length: 14 residues. Germline V gene lookup returns CDR1 SQVTM and CDR2 ANQGSEA. In DNA form, the CDR3 reads TGCAGCGTTGAATGGCAGAAGAAATACAATGAGCAGTTCTTC. Its translation: CSVEWQKKYNEQFF.

The V gene is TRBV2, the J gene TRBJ2-2; 8 bases match TRBD1. Germline values: CDR1 SNHLY, CDR2 FYNNEI. J was trimmed by 3 bases and V by 4 bases; bases with no gene match: 7. This CDR3 is 16 amino acids long. CDR3 loop: CASSGPRTGYTGELFF. The CDR3 bases are TGTGCCAGCAGTGGTCCCCGGACAGGGTACACCGGGGAGCTGTTTTTT.

The V call is TRBV7-9, the J call TRBJ1-2; D gene ambiguous. The V end lost 3 bases, the J end lost 7 bases, and 18 bases lay between the germline ends. The CDR3 covers 15 residues. Looked up from germline, CDR1 is SEHNR and CDR2 is FQNEAQ (reference sequence). The DNA of the CDR3 is TGTGCCAGCAGCTTGCGGAGGGAAGAGGCGGGTGGCTACACCTTC. Its protein product is CASSLRREEAGGYTF.

V gene TRBV27 combines with J gene TRBJ2-6; possible D gene TRBD2, 5 bases. Germline V CDR1 and CDR2: MNHEY, SMNVEV (reference sequence). V lost 6 bases and J 0 bases, leaving 18 bases between the germline ends. The CDR3 contains 18 residues. The CDR3, as DNA: TGTGCCAGCAGGTCAGATACGGGATACCTCTCTGGGGCCAACGTCCTGACTTTC. Its protein product is CASRSDTGYLSGANVLTF. Using reference TRBV27 and TRBJ2-6 for the parts outside the CDR3, the full variable domain is EAQVTQNPRYLITVTGKKLTVTCSQNMNHEYMSWYRQDPGLGLRQIYYSMNVEVTDKGDVPEGYKVSRKEKRNFPLILESPSPNQTSLYFCASRSDTGYLSGANVLTFGAGSRLTVL.

The chain has TRBV9 and TRBJ1-2, with a possible D match to TRBD1 (6 bases). Trimming pared 2 bases from V and 8 bases from J, leaving 10 bases between. The CDR3 consists of 12 residues. Germline CDR1 SGDLS, CDR2 YYNGEE. The CDR3 DNA reads as TGTGCCAGCAGCGTGCAGGGGAGAGGCTACACCTTC. It yields the protein CASSVQGRGYTF.